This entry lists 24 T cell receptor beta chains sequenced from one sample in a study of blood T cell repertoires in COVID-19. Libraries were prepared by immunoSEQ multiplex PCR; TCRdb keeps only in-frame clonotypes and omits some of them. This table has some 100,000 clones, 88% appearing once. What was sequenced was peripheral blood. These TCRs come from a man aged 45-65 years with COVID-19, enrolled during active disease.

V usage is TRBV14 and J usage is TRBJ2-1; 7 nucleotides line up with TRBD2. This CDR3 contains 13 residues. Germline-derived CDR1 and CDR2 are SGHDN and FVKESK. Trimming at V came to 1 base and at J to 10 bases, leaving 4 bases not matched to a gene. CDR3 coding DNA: TGTGCCAGCAGCCAAGGGCCTAGCGGAGAGCAGTTCTTC. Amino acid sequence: CASSQGPSGEQFF.

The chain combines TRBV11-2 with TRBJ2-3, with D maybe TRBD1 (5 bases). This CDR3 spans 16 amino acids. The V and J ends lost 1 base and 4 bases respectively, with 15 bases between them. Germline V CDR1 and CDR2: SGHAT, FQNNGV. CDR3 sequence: CASSLVWPGLADTQYF. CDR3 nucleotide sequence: TGTGCCAGCAGCTTAGTCTGGCCAGGGTTGGCAGATACGCAGTATTTT.

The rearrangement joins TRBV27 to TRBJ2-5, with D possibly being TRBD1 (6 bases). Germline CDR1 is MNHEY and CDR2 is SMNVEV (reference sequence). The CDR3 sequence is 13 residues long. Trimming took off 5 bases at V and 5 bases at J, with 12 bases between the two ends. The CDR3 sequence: CASSMGAGETQYF. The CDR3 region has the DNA TGTGCCAGCAGTATGGGGGCCGGGGAGACCCAGTACTTC.

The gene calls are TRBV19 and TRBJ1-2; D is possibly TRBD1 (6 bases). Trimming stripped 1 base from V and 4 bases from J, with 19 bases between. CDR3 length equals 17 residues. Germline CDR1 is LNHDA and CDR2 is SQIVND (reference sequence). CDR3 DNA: TGTGCCAGTAGTATAGTACTCAGGACAGAAGAAGGCTATGGCTACACCTTC. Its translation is CASSIVLRTEEGYGYTF.

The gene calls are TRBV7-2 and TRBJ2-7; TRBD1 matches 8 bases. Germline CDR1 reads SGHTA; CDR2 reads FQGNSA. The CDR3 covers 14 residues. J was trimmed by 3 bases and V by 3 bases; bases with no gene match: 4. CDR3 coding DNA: TGTGCCAGCAGCTTCACAGGGGGAAGCTACGAGCAGTACTTC. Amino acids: CASSFTGGSYEQYF.

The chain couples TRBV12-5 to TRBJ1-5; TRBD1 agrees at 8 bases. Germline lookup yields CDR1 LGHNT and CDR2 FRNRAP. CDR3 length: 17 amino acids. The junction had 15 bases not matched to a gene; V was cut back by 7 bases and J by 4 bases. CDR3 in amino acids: CASDSNGQGAANQPQHF. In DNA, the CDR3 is TGTGCTAGTGATTCTAATGGGCAGGGGGCGGCGAATCAGCCCCAGCATTTT.

The CDR3: CASSLGGNLYGYTF. The CDR3 coding sequence is TGTGCCAGCAGCTTAGGCGGGAATCTATATGGCTACACCTTC. The chain employs TRBV13 and TRBJ1-2, with D uncertain. The CDR3 is 14 amino acids. Deletions cut 0 bases from V and 5 bases from J, with 10 bases between. From germline, CDR1 is PRHDT and CDR2 FYEKMQ (reference sequence). Full variable domain (missing parts from reference TRBV13 and TRBJ1-2): AAGVIQSPRHLIKEKRETATLKCYPIPRHDTVYWYQQGPGQDPQFLISFYEKMQSDKGSIPDRFSAQQFSDYHSELNMSSLELGDSALYFCASSLGGNLYGYTFGSGTRLTVV.

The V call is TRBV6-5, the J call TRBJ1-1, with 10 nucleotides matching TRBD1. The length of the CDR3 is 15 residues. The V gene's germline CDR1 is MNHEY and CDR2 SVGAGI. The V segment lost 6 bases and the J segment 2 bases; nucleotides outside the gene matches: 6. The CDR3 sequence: CASSRGTGVNTEAFF. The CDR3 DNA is TGTGCCAGCAGCCGAGGGACAGGGGTAAACACTGAAGCTTTCTTT.

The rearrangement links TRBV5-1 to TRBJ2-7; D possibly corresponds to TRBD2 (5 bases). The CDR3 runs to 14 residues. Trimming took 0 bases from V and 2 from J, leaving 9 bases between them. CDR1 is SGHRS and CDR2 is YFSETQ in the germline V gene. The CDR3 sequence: CASSLVDGTYEQYF. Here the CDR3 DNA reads TGCGCCAGCAGCTTGGTGGACGGGACCTACGAGCAGTACTTC.

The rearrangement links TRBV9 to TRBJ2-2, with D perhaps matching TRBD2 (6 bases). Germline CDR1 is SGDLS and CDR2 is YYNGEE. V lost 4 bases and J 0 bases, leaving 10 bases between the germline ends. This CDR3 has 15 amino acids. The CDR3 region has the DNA TGTGCCAGCAGCCTTTCGGGGGCGAACACCGGGGAGCTGTTTTTT. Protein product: CASSLSGANTGELFF.

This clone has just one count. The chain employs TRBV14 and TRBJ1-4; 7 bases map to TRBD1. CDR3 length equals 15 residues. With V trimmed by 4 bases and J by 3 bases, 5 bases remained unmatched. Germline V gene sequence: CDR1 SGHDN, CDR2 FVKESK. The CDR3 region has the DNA TGTGCCAGCAGCCCTAGACAGGGACCTAATGAAAAACTGTTTTTT. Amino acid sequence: CASSPRQGPNEKLFF. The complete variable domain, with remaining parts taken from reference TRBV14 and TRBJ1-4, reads EAGVTQFPSHSVIEKGQTVTLRCDPISGHDNLYWYRRVMGKEIKFLLHFVKESKQDESGMPNNRFLAERTGGTYSTLKVQPAELEDSGVYFCASSPRQGPNEKLFFGSGTQLSVL.

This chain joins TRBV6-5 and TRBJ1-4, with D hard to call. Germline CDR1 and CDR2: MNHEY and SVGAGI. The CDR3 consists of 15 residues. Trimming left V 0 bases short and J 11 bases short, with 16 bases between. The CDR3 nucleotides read TGTGCCAGCAGTTACTCGTTCGAGGGTTTGAATAAACTGTTTTTT. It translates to CASSYSFEGLNKLFF.

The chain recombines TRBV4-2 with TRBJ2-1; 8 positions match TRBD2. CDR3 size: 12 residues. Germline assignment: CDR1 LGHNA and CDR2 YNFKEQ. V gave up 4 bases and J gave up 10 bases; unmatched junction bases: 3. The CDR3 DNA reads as TGTGCCAGCAGCCCCGGGGGGGACGAGCAGTTCTTC. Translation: CASSPGGDEQFF.

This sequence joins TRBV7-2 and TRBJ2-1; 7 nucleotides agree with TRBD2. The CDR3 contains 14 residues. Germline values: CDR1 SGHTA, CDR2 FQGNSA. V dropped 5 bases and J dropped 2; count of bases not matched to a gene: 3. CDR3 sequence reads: CASSPSGAYNEQFF. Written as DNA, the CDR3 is TGTGCCAGCAGCCCGAGCGGGGCCTACAATGAGCAGTTCTTC.

This CDR3 is CASSLRGIENSPLHF. Written as DNA, the CDR3 is TGCGCCAGCAGCCTCCGGGGTATTGAAAATTCACCCCTCCACTTT. The rearrangement joins TRBV4-1 to TRBJ1-6, with unresolved D. V was pared by 4 bases and J by 7 bases, with 14 bases between. There are 15 residues in the CDR3. CDR1 is MGHRA and CDR2 is YSYEKL in the germline V gene.

The CDR3 loop is CSVQGSNWASYEQYF. CDR3 coding DNA: TGCAGCGTCCAGGGTTCCAACTGGGCAAGCTACGAGCAGTACTTC. The J gene is TRBJ2-7, the V gene TRBV29-1, with D possibly matching TRBD1 (5 bases). Germline CDR1 reads SQVTM; CDR2 reads ANQGSEA. The CDR3 is 15 amino acids. Trimming removed 6 bases from V and 3 bases from J, with 21 bases in between.

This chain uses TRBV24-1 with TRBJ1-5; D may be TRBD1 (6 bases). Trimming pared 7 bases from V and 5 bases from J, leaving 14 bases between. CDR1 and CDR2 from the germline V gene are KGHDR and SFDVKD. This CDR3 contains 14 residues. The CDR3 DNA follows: TGTGCCACCAGCCAAGGACAGAATTATCAGCCCCAGCATTTT. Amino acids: CATSQGQNYQPQHF.

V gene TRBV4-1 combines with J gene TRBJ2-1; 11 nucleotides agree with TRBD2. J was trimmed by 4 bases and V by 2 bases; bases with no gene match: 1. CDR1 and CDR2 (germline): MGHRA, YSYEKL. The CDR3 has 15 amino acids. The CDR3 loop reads CASSQSSGGYNEQFF. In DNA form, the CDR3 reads TGCGCCAGCAGCCAATCTAGCGGGGGGTACAATGAGCAGTTCTTC.

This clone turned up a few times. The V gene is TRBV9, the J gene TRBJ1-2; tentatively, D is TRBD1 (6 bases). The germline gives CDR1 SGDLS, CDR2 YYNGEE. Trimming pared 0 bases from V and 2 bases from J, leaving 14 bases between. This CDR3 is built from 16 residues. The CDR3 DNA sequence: TGTGCCAGCAGCGTAGGGGGGCTGGGGATAAACTATGGCTACACCTTC. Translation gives CASSVGGLGINYGYTF.

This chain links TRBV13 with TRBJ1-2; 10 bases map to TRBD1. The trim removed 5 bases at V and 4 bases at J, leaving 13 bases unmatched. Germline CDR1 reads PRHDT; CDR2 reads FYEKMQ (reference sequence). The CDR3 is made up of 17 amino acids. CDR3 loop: CASSRRSDRGQSYGYTF. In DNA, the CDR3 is TGTGCCAGCAGCCGCCGTTCTGACAGGGGGCAATCCTATGGCTACACCTTC.

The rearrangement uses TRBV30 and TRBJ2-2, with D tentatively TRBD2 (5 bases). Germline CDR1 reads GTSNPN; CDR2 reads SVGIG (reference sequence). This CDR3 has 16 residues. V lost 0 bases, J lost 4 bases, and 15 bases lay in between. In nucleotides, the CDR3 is TGTGCCTGGAGTGTATATCGAGGACGGGGCACCGGGGAGCTGTTTTTT. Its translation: CAWSVYRGRGTGELFF. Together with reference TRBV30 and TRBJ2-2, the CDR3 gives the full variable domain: SQTIHQWPATLVQPVGSPLSLECTVEGTSNPNLYWYRQAAGRGLQLLFYSVGIGQISSEVPQNLSASRPQDRQFILSSKKLLLSDSGFYLCAWSVYRGRGTGELFFGEGSRLTVL.

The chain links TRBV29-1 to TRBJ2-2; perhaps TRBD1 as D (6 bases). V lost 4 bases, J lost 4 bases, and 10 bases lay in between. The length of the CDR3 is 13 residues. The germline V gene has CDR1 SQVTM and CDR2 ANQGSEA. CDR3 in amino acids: CSVGTDLTGELFF. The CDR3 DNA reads TGCAGCGTTGGGACAGACCTCACCGGGGAGCTGTTTTTT.

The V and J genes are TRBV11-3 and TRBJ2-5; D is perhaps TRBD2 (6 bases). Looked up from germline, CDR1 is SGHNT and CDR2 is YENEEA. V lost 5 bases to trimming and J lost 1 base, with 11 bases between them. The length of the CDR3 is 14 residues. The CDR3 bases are TGTGCCAGCAGCCCTGGGGGGACCCAAGAGACCCAGTACTTC. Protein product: CASSPGGTQETQYF.

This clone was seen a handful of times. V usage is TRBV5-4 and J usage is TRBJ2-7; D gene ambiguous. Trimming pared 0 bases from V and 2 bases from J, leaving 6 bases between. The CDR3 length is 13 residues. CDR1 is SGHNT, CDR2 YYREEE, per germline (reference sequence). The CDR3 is CASSLDSPYEQYF. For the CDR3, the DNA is TGTGCCAGCAGCTTGGACTCCCCCTACGAGCAGTACTTC.